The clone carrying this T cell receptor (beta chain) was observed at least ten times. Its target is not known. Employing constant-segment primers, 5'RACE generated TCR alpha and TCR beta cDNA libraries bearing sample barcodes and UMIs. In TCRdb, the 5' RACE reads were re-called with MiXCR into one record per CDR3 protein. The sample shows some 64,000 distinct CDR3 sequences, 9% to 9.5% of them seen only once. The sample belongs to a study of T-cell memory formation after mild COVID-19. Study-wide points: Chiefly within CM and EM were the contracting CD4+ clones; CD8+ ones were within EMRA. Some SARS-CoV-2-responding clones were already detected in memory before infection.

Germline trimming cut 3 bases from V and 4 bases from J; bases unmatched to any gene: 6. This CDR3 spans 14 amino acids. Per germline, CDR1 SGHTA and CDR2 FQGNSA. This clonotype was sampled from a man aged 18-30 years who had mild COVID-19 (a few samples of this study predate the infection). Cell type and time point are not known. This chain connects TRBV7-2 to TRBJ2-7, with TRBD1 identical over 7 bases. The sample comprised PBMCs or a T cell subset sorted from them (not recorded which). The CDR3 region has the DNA TGTGCCAGCAGCTTGGGACAGCGGTTATACGAGCAGTACTTC. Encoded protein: CASSLGQRLYEQYF.